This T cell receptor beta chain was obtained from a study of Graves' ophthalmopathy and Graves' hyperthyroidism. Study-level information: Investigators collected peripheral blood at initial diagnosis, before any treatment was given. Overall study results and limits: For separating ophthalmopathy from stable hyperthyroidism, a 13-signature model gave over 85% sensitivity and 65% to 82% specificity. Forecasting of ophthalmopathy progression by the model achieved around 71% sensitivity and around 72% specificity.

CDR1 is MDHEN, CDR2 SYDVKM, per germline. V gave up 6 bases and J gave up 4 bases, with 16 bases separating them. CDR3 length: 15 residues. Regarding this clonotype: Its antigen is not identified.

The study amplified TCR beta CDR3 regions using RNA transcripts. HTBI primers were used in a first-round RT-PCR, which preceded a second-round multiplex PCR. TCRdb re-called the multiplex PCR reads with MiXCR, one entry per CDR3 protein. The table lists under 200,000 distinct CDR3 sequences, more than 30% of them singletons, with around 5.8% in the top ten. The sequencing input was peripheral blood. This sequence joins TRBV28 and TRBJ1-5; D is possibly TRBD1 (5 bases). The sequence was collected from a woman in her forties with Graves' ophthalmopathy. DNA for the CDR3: TGTGCCAGCAGGGTCGGGGGTAGTGGTAATCAGCCCCAGCATTTT. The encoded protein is CASRVGGSGNQPQHF.